The present T cell receptor beta chain was sequenced within a study of cytomegalovirus exposure and HLA in healthy donors. Points on this clone: The antigen remains unidentified.

Findings of the study overall: In vitro testing confirmed a few CMV-associated chains as specific for CMV antigens. Later findings reportedly placed an Asian-associated ancestry cluster below the roughly 700-donor mean for N-insertions.

V dropped 3 bases and J dropped 0; count of bases not matched to a gene: 7. Germline V gives CDR1 KGHSH, CDR2 LQKENI. The CDR3 loop spans 16 amino acids. 13 Jbeta primers and 60 Vbeta primers were used for the PCR. Clones were read by immunoSEQ multiplex PCR, and TCRdb kept only the in-frame ones, dropping some. This sample has some 98,000 clones, with about 81% found just once. What was sequenced was PBMCs. The V call is TRBV18, the J call TRBJ2-5, with 7 bases lining up with TRBD2. The sequence came from a man aged 35 to 55 in good health and CMV-seronegative. The CDR3 region has the DNA TGTGCCAGCTCACCTGGGACCGGGGGGTACCAAGAGACCCAGTACTTC. This gives the protein CASSPGTGGYQETQYF.